The 30 T cell receptor beta chains in this list originate from one sample, sequenced in a study of cytomegalovirus exposure and HLA in healthy donors. Vbeta (60) and Jbeta (13) primers were used in the PCR. The protocol was immunoSEQ multiplex PCR, while the TCRdb copy is restricted to in-frame clones and leaves out a portion. The profile shows 90,000 to 150,000 clones, around 72% of them singletons. The sample comprised PBMCs. The source of these receptors is a woman aged 40 to 49 in good health and CMV-seropositive.

The CDR3 sequence is CASSEGASSPLHF. In nucleotides, the CDR3 is TGTGCCAGCAGTGAAGGGGCGAGCTCACCCCTCCACTTT. This chain links TRBV2 with TRBJ1-6, with D unresolved. CDR1 SNHLY and CDR2 FYNNEI come from the germline V gene. The V and J ends lost 1 base and 10 bases respectively, with 8 bases between them. This CDR3 contains 13 residues.

The chain joins TRBV5-4 to TRBJ1-6; a possible D gene is TRBD1 (6 bases). Germline CDR1 is SGHNT and CDR2 is YYREEE (reference sequence). With 7 bases removed from V and 9 bases from J, the gap between germline ends came to 23 bases. The CDR3 covers 16 residues. The CDR3 reads CASLDNRQGFSSPLHF. DNA for the CDR3: TGTGCCAGCCTTGATAACAGGCAGGGGTTTTCTTCACCCCTCCACTTT.

This chain connects TRBV5-1 to TRBJ1-1, with TRBD1 matching 8 bases. Germline assignment: CDR1 SGHRS and CDR2 YFSETQ. Trimming took 4 bases from V and 7 from J; bases not matched to a gene: 9. CDR3 size: 14 residues. The CDR3 spells CASSRSTGGDEAFF. The CDR3 nucleotides read TGCGCCAGCAGCCGCTCTACAGGGGGGGATGAAGCTTTCTTT.

This clone has only a few counts. The chain is built from TRBV5-1 and TRBJ2-3; D may be TRBD1 (6 bases). Deletions cut 7 bases from V and 4 bases from J, with 13 bases between. CDR1 SGHRS and CDR2 YFSETQ come from the germline V gene. This CDR3 has 13 amino acids. The CDR3, as DNA: TGCGCCAGCTGGAGCAGGGGTGCAGATACGCAGTATTTT. It yields the protein CASWSRGADTQYF.

V usage is TRBV4-1 and J usage is TRBJ1-5, with TRBD1 identical over 7 bases. V shed 0 bases, J shed 4 bases, and the junction held 9 bases outside the gene matches. This CDR3 has 17 residues. Germline V lookup: CDR1 MGHRA, CDR2 YSYEKL. CDR3 in amino acids: CASSQDPRTGPNQPQHF. CDR3 sequence (DNA): TGCGCCAGCAGCCAAGATCCGAGGACAGGACCTAATCAGCCCCAGCATTTT.

The V gene is TRBV4-1, the J gene TRBJ1-1, with unresolved D. V was shortened by 0 bases and J by 3 bases, with 5 bases between the two germline ends. The CDR3 consists of 13 residues. Germline-derived CDR1 and CDR2 are MGHRA and YSYEKL. The CDR3 DNA reads TGCGCCAGCAGCCAAGATGGCTACACTGAAGCTTTCTTT. Encoded protein: CASSQDGYTEAFF.

This clone was picked up a small number of times. This rearrangement joins TRBV6-4 to TRBJ2-2; D may be TRBD2 (5 bases). The V end was cut by 5 bases, the J end by 6 bases, with 10 bases between. CDR3 length: 13 residues. CDR1 is MRHNA and CDR2 is SNTAGT in the germline V gene. CDR3 nucleotide sequence: TGTGCCAGCAGTTTGGAGGTGTCCGGGGAGCTGTTTTTT. Protein: CASSLEVSGELFF.

This clone was recorded a few times. V usage is TRBV6-5 and J usage is TRBJ2-2, with D possibly TRBD1 on 6 matching bases. Between the trimmed V and J ends, which lost 5 bases and 2 bases, there was a span of 12 bases. CDR1 is MNHEY and CDR2 is SVGAGI in the germline V gene. The CDR3 has 15 amino acids. The CDR3 DNA is TGTGCCAGCAGTGCCGGGACATTCAACACCGGGGAGCTGTTTTTT. Translating gives CASSAGTFNTGELFF.

This clone occurred a few times. The J gene is TRBJ2-5, the V gene TRBV7-2; D ambiguous. Between the trimmed V and J ends, which lost 0 bases and 5 bases, there was a span of 7 bases. CDR3 size: 13 residues. Germline CDR1 SGHTA, CDR2 FQGNSA. The CDR3 reads CASSLARMETQYF. The CDR3 DNA follows: TGTGCCAGCAGCTTAGCGAGAATGGAGACCCAGTACTTC.

The rearrangement uses TRBV25-1 and TRBJ1-1; D gene unclear. Germline assignment: CDR1 MGHDK and CDR2 SYGVNS. There are 13 residues in the CDR3. The V and J ends lost 9 bases and 1 base respectively, with 12 bases between them. CDR3 coding DNA: TGTGCCAGGAGGGCCTCCTCGAACACTGAAGCTTTCTTT. This sequence encodes CARRASSNTEAFF. Using reference TRBV25-1 and TRBJ1-1 for the parts outside the CDR3, the full variable domain is EADIYQTPRYLVIGTGKKITLECSQTMGHDKMYWYQQDPGMELHLIHYSYGVNSTEKGDLSSESTVSRIRTEHFPLTLESARPSHTSQYLCARRASSNTEAFFGQGTRLTVV.

This clone was picked up a small number of times. The chain couples TRBV5-1 to TRBJ2-7; 8 bases are shared with TRBD1. J was trimmed by 6 bases and V by 1 base; bases with no gene match: 9. The germline CDR1 and CDR2 sequences are SGHRS and YFSETQ. The CDR3 is 15 amino acids. As DNA, the CDR3 is TGCGCCAGCAGCTTGACCGGACAGGGTGGAACCGAGCAGTACTTC. It codes for CASSLTGQGGTEQYF.

The rearrangement links TRBV5-8 to TRBJ1-2; D is unclear. The CDR3 spans 18 residues. From germline, CDR1 is SGHTS and CDR2 YDEGEE. The V end was cut by 1 base, the J end by 0 bases, with 19 bases between. The CDR3 sequence is CASSLFTHRLDPNYGYTF. Here the CDR3 DNA reads TGTGCCAGCAGCTTGTTCACTCACAGATTAGACCCTAACTATGGCTACACCTTC.

The V call is TRBV2, the J call TRBJ1-2; TRBD1 matches at 9 bases. The CDR3 is 15 residues long. The germline CDR1 and CDR2 sequences are SNHLY and FYNNEI. V was clipped by 4 bases and J by 7 bases; unmatched bases: 10. As DNA, the CDR3 is TGTGCCAGCAGTGTGTCGGGACAGGGATTTTCTGGCTACACCTTC. Translation gives CASSVSGQGFSGYTF. Using reference TRBV2 and TRBJ1-2 for the parts outside the CDR3, the full variable domain is EPEVTQTPSHQVTQMGQEVILRCVPISNHLYFYWYRQILGQKVEFLVSFYNNEISEKSEIFDDQFSVERPDGSNFTLKIRSTKLEDSAMYFCASSVSGQGFSGYTFGSGTRLTVV.

The chain couples TRBV4-1 to TRBJ2-3, with D perhaps TRBD1 (5 bases). This CDR3 contains 14 residues. Trimming took off 0 bases at V and 4 bases at J, with 8 bases between the two ends. Germline V gives CDR1 MGHRA, CDR2 YSYEKL. The CDR3 nucleotides are TGCGCCAGCAGCCAAGATCCCAGGGCAGATACGCAGTATTTT. Protein sequence: CASSQDPRADTQYF.

The table lists this clone with a count of one. The rearrangement links TRBV2 to TRBJ2-1; 8 nucleotides match TRBD2. V lost 4 bases and J lost 4; bases outside the gene matches: 9. This CDR3 is 16 amino acids long. Germline V gene data show CDR1 as SNHLY and CDR2 as FYNNEI. The DNA of the CDR3 is TGTGCCAGCAGTGTTAGGCCTAGCGGGTCATACAATGAGCAGTTCTTC. The encoded protein is CASSVRPSGSYNEQFF. Combining the CDR3 with reference TRBV2 and TRBJ2-1 gives the whole variable domain EPEVTQTPSHQVTQMGQEVILRCVPISNHLYFYWYRQILGQKVEFLVSFYNNEISEKSEIFDDQFSVERPDGSNFTLKIRSTKLEDSAMYFCASSVRPSGSYNEQFFGPGTRLTVL.

This rearrangement joins TRBV19 to TRBJ2-2; a possible D gene is TRBD2 (6 bases). CDR1 is LNHDA and CDR2 is SQIVND in the germline V gene (reference sequence). Between the trimmed V and J ends, which lost 2 bases and 5 bases, there was a span of 12 bases. The CDR3 is made up of 15 amino acids. The CDR3 bases are TGTGCCAGTAGTATATTATTGGGGAGGACCGGGGAGCTGTTTTTT. Its translation is CASSILLGRTGELFF.

The V gene is TRBV6-4, the J gene TRBJ2-6; no clear D. Germline V gene data show CDR1 as MRHNA and CDR2 as SNTAGT. The length of the CDR3 is 14 residues. V shed 3 bases and J shed 0 bases, with 3 bases lying between them. The CDR3 region has the DNA TGTGCCAGCAGTGAGAGCTCTGGGGCCAACGTCCTGACTTTC. Amino acid sequence: CASSESSGANVLTF.

About this clone: Germline is not matched at one junction end, which may reflect a read error. Other DNA variants within this sample encode the same CDR3. This rearrangement joins TRBV15 to TRBJ2-3; the match to TRBD1 covers 7 bases. The CDR3 contains 15 residues. Per germline, CDR1 LNHNV and CDR2 YYDKDF (reference sequence). In nucleotides, the CDR3 is TGTGCCACTAGCAGAGACGGACAGGTCACAGATACGCAGTATTTT. This sequence encodes CATSRDGQVTDTQYF.

The chain carries TRBV7-9 and TRBJ2-7; 7 bases map to TRBD1. V trimming: 5 bases; J trimming: 7 bases; junction bases outside the gene matches: 11. Germline CDR1 SEHNR, CDR2 FQNEAQ (reference sequence). There are 14 residues in the CDR3. Here the CDR3 DNA reads TGTGCCAGCAGCGCGGACAGGCGGGCACGGGAGCAGTACTTC. It yields the protein CASSADRRAREQYF.

The chain has TRBV19 and TRBJ1-2; tentative D call: TRBD1 (5 bases). Per germline, CDR1 LNHDA and CDR2 SQIVND (reference sequence). Between the trimmed V and J ends, which lost 5 bases and 5 bases, there was a span of 12 bases. The CDR3 runs to 13 residues. The CDR3, as DNA: TGTGCCAGTAGTCCTCCAGGGAATTATGGCTACACCTTC. It yields the protein CASSPPGNYGYTF.

In the case of this clone: Other DNA sequences within the sample encode an identical CDR3. The chain has TRBV7-9 and TRBJ1-4; D not certain. The CDR3 runs 14 residues. CDR1 and CDR2 (germline): SEHNR, FQNEAQ (reference sequence). Trimming left V 1 base short and J 2 bases short, with 5 bases between. In nucleotides, the CDR3 is TGTGCCAGCAGCTTAGGGGCGACTAATGAAAAACTGTTTTTT. Translating it yields CASSLGATNEKLFF.

In DNA, the CDR3 is TGTGCCAGCTCAGGACAGGGTAAAACTTTCTTT. Translated, it gives CASSGQGKTFF. The V and J genes are TRBV18 and TRBJ1-1, with 8 bases lining up with TRBD1. J lost 12 bases, V lost 5 bases, and 5 bases had no gene match. The germline CDR1 and CDR2 sequences are KGHSH and LQKENI. The CDR3 covers 11 residues.

The CDR3 sequence is CASKDSFEGYTF. CDR3 nucleotide sequence: TGTGCCAGCAAGGACAGCTTCGAAGGCTACACCTTC. The J gene is TRBJ1-2, the V gene TRBV2; possible D gene TRBD1, 6 bases. Trimming shortened V by 7 bases and J by 8 bases, and 14 bases separated the two germline ends. This CDR3 is 12 amino acids long. In germline, CDR1 is SNHLY, CDR2 FYNNEI.

This chain joins TRBV7-8 and TRBJ1-5; 7 positions match TRBD1. The CDR3 contains 16 residues. J was trimmed by 4 bases and V by 3 bases; bases with no gene match: 9. From germline, CDR1 is SGHVS and CDR2 FQNEAQ. The CDR3 bases are TGTGCCAGCAGCTTCCTAACCGGGACAGCTAATCAGCCCCAGCATTTT. This codes for CASSFLTGTANQPQHF.

The chain recombines TRBV5-1 with TRBJ2-7; 9 bases match TRBD2. CDR1 SGHRS and CDR2 YFSETQ come from the germline V gene. This CDR3 is 15 amino acids long. V lost 2 bases to trimming and J lost 6 bases; unmatched junction nucleotides: 9. The DNA for the CDR3 is TGCGCCAGCAGCTTCCTAGCGGGGACTCCCGCCGAGCAGTACTTC. Translating it yields CASSFLAGTPAEQYF.

The J gene is TRBJ1-2, the V gene TRBV2; 9 bases align to TRBD1. CDR3 length equals 13 residues. Germline trimming cut 8 bases from V and 6 bases from J; bases unmatched to any gene: 7. The V gene's germline CDR1 is SNHLY and CDR2 FYNNEI. CDR3 amino acids: CASWNGQGNGYTF. CDR3 in DNA: TGTGCCAGCTGGAATGGACAGGGGAATGGCTACACCTTC.

In this sample, this clone turned up once. CDR3 DNA sequence: TGCGCCAGCAGCTTGGGGGACAGGGGACAAGAGACCCAGTACTTC. Translating gives CASSLGDRGQETQYF. This chain uses TRBV5-1 with TRBJ2-5; TRBD1 matches at 10 bases. This CDR3 spans 15 amino acids. The germline gives CDR1 SGHRS, CDR2 YFSETQ. Germline trimming cut 0 bases from V and 2 bases from J; bases unmatched to any gene: 1.

This rearrangement joins TRBV25-1 to TRBJ1-2, with TRBD1 as a possible D gene (5 bases). The CDR3 extends over 15 amino acids. Per the germline V gene, CDR1 is MGHDK and CDR2 is SYGVNS. V lost 0 bases to trimming and J lost 1 base, with 9 bases between them. DNA for the CDR3: TGTGCCAGCAGTGAATATGACAGCATTAACTATGGCTACACCTTC. It yields the protein CASSEYDSINYGYTF.

This clone was counted once. The chain couples TRBV2 to TRBJ1-3; D is undetermined. The V end lost 1 base, the J end lost 0 bases, and 7 bases lay between the germline ends. The CDR3 contains 15 residues. Per germline, CDR1 SNHLY and CDR2 FYNNEI. This CDR3 is CASSEDGNSGNTIYF. The CDR3 bases are TGTGCCAGCAGTGAAGACGGGAACTCTGGAAACACCATATATTTT.

V and J are TRBV4-3 and TRBJ2-1; 14 positions match TRBD2. Trimming cost V 2 bases and J 4 bases; bases outside gene matches: 10. The CDR3 sequence is 19 residues long. Germline lookup yields CDR1 LGHNA and CDR2 YSLEER. CDR3 amino acids: CASSQYSGLAGGQYNEQFF. The CDR3 DNA sequence: TGCGCCAGCAGCCAATACTCAGGACTAGCGGGGGGCCAGTACAATGAGCAGTTCTTC.